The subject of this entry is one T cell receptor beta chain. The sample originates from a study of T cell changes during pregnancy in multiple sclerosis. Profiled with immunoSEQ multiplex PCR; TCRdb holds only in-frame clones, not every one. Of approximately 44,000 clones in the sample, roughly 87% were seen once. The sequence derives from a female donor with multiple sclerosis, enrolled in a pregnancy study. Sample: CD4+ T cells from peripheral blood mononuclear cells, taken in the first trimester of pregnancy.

CDR3 sequence reads: CASTKQGLAGGYTF. The CDR3 nucleotides are TGTGCCAGCACCAAACAGGGGCTGGCAGGTGGCTACACCTTC. The genes are TRBV28 and TRBJ1-2; 7 positions agree with TRBD1. In germline, CDR1 is MDHEN, CDR2 SYDVKM. V shed 7 bases and J 7 bases; nucleotides not matched to a gene: 12. The CDR3 contains 14 residues.